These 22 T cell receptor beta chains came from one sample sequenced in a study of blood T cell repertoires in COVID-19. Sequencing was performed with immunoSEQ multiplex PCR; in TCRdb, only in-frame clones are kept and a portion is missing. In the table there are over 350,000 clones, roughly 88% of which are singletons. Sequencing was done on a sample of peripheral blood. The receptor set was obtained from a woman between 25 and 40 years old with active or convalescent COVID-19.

DNA for the CDR3: TGTGCCATCAGTGATTTTGGACAGGGGGAGTATGGCTACACCTTC. The encoded protein is CAISDFGQGEYGYTF. This chain joins TRBV10-3 and TRBJ1-2; 10 bases map to TRBD1. V lost 3 bases, J lost 5 bases, and 6 bases stayed unmatched. The germline gives CDR1 ENHRY, CDR2 SYGVKD. This CDR3 region has 15 residues.

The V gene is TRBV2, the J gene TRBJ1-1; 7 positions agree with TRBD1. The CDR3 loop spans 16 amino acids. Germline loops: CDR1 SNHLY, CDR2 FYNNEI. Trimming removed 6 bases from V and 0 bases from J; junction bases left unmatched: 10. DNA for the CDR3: TGTGCCAGCAGCCTGAAATCCACAGGGGTGAACACTGAAGCTTTCTTT. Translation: CASSLKSTGVNTEAFF.

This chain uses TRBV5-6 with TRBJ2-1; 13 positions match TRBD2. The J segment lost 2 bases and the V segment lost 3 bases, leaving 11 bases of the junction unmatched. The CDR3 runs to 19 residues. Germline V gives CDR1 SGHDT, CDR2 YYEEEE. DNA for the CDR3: TGTGCCAGCAGCTCGGACGGACTAGCGGGAGCGGGGCCCTACAATGAGCAGTTCTTC. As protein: CASSSDGLAGAGPYNEQFF.

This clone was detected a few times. CDR3: CASSELGAVQTGELFF. CDR3 DNA sequence: TGTGCCAGCAGTGAATTGGGGGCAGTCCAAACCGGGGAGCTGTTTTTT. V is TRBV25-1 and J is TRBJ2-2, with D tentatively TRBD1 (6 bases). The CDR3 sequence is 16 residues long. Per germline, CDR1 MGHDK and CDR2 SYGVNS. Trimming cost V 1 base and J 5 bases, with 14 bases left between them. Complete variable domain (other parts from reference TRBV25-1 and TRBJ2-2): EADIYQTPRYLVIGTGKKITLECSQTMGHDKMYWYQQDPGMELHLIHYSYGVNSTEKGDLSSESTVSRIRTEHFPLTLESARPSHTSQYLCASSELGAVQTGELFFGEGSRLTVL.

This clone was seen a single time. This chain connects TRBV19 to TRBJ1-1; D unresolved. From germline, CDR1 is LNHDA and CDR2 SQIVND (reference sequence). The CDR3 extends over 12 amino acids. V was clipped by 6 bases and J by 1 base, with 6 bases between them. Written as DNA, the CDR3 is TGTGCCAGTAGCGTCTGGAACACTGAAGCTTTCTTT. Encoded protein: CASSVWNTEAFF.

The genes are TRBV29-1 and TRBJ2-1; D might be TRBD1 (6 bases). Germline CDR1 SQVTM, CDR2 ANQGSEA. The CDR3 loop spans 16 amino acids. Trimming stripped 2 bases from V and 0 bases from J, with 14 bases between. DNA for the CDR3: TGCAGCGTTGAACGCAGGGGCCAGAGCTCCTACAATGAGCAGTTCTTC. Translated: CSVERRGQSSYNEQFF.

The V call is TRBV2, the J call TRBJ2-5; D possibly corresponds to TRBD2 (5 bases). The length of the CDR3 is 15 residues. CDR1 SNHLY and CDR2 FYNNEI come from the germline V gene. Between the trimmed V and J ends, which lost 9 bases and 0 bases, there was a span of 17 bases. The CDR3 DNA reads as TGTGCCAGTACTAGAGGTCACGGGAACCAAGAGACCCAGTACTTC. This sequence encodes CASTRGHGNQETQYF.

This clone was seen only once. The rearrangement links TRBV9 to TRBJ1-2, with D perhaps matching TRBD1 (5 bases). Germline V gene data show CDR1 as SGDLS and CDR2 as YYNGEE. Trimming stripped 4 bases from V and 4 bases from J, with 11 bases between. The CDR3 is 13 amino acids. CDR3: CASSQWGAYGYTF. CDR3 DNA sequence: TGTGCCAGCAGCCAATGGGGCGCCTATGGCTACACCTTC.

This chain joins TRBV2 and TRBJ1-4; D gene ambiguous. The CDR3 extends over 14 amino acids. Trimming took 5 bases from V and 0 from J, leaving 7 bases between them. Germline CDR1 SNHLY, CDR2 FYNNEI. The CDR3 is CASSRGTTNEKLFF. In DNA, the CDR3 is TGTGCCAGCAGTCGGGGAACAACTAATGAAAAACTGTTTTTT.

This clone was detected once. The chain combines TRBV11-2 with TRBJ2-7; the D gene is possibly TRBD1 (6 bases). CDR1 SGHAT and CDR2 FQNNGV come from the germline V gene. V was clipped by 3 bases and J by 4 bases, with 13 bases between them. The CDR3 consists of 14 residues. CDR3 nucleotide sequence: TGTGCCAGCAGCTTCGGGACACAGACTTACGAGCAGTACTTC. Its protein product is CASSFGTQTYEQYF. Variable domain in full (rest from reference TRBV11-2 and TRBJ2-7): EAGVAQSPRYKIIEKRQSVAFWCNPISGHATLYWYQQILGQGPKLLIQFQNNGVVDDSQLPKDRFSAERLKGVDSTLKIQPAKLEDSAVYLCASSFGTQTYEQYFGPGTRLTVT.

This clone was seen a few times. The chain's CDR3 is CAWSVNVGSTEAFF. CDR3 DNA: TGTGCCTGGAGTGTGAACGTGGGGAGCACTGAAGCTTTCTTT. This sequence joins TRBV30 and TRBJ1-1; D remains ambiguous. V was trimmed by 0 bases and J by 4 bases, leaving 12 bases between them. CDR3 length equals 14 residues. Germline V gives CDR1 GTSNPN, CDR2 SVGIG (reference sequence).

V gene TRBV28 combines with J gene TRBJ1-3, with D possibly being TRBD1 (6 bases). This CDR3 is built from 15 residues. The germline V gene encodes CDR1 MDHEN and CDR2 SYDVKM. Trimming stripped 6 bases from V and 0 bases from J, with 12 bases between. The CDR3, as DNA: TGTGCCAGCAGGGACAGAAGAATCTCTGGAAACACCATATATTTT. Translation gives CASRDRRISGNTIYF.

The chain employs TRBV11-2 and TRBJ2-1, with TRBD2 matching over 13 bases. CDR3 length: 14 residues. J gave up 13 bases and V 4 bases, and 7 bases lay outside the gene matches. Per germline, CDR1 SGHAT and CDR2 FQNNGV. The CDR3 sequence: CASSSRLAGGGQFF. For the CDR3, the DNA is TGTGCCAGCAGCTCTAGACTAGCGGGGGGCGGTCAGTTCTTC.

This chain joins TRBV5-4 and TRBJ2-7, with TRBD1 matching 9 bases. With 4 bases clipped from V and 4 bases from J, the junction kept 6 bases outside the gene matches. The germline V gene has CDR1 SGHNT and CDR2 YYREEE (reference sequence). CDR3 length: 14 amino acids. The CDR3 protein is CASSQQGAVYEQYF. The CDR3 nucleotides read TGTGCCAGCAGCCAACAGGGGGCGGTATACGAGCAGTACTTC.

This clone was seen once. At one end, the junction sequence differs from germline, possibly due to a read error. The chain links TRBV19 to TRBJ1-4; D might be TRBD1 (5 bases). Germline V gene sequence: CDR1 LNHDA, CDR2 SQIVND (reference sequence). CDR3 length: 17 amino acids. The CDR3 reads CAARRGPGGATNKKLFF. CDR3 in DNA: TGTGCCGCCCGCCGCGGCCCCGGGGGAGCAACTAATAAAAAACTGTTTTTT.

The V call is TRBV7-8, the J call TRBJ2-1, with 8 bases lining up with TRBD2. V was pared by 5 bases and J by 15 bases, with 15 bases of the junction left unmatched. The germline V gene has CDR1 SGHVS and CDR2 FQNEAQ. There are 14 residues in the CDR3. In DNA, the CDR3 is TGTGCCAGCAGCCCATCGGGGGGGGCCGGTTCTCTGTTCTTC. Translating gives CASSPSGGAGSLFF.

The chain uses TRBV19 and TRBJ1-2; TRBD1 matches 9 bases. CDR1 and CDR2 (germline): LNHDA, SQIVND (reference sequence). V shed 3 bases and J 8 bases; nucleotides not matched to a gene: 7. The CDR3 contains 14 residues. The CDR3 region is CASSIGGTGYGYTF. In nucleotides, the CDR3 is TGTGCCAGTAGTATTGGAGGGACAGGGTACGGCTACACCTTC.

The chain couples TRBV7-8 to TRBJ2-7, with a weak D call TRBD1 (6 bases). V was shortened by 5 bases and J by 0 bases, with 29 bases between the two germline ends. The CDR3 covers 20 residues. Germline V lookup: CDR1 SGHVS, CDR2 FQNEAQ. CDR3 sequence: CASSLNTLDPTGRSSYEQYF. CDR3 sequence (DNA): TGTGCCAGCAGCCTGAATACGCTCGACCCGACAGGCCGAAGCTCCTACGAGCAGTACTTC.

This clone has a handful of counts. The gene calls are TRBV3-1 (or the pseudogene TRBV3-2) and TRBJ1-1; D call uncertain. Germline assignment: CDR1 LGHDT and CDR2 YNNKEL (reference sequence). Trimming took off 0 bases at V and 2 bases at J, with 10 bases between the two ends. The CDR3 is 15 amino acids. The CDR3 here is CASSQDPGSNTEAFF. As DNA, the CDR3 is TGTGCCAGCAGCCAAGACCCTGGGAGTAACACTGAAGCTTTCTTT.

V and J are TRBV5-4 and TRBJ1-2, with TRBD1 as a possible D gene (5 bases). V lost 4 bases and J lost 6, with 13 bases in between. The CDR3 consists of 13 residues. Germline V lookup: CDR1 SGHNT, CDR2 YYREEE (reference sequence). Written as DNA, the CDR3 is TGTGCCAGCAGCCTCCAGGGTAGGAATGGCTACACCTTC. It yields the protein CASSLQGRNGYTF.

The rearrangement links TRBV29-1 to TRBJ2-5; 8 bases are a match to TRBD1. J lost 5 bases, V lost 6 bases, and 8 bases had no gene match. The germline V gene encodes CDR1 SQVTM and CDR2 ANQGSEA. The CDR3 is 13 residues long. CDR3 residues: CSVDREIQETQYF. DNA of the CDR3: TGCAGCGTGGACAGGGAAATTCAGGAGACCCAGTACTTC.

CDR3 nucleotide sequence: TGTGCCATCAGTGAGTCGGGGGGTTCACCCCTCCACTTT. This translates into CAISESGGSPLHF. This chain joins TRBV10-3 and TRBJ1-6; tentative D call: TRBD1 (5 bases). Trimming took 0 bases from V and 9 from J, leaving 6 bases between them. The CDR3 covers 13 residues. Germline values: CDR1 ENHRY, CDR2 SYGVKD.